The clone carrying this T cell receptor (beta chain) was detected only once. Its antigen is unknown. 13 Jbeta primers and 60 Vbeta primers were used for the PCR. Generated by immunoSEQ multiplex PCR, the TCRdb table keeps only in-frame clones and is missing some. The repertoire holds 170,000 or so clones, with roughly 78% as singletons. This sample is drawn from a study of cytomegalovirus exposure and HLA in healthy donors. Study-level results: Based on reports, TCR beta sequences accurately predicted HLA-A and HLA-B alleles for most subjects.

Trimming cost V 3 bases and J 3 bases, with 14 bases left between them. Germline CDR1 is GTSNPN and CDR2 is SVGIG (reference sequence). The CDR3 contains 14 residues. Healthy bone marrow donors supplied every sample. This chain connects TRBV30 to TRBJ1-2; D may be TRBD1 (6 bases). Material for sequencing was PBMCs. The TCR originated in a boy between 10 and 17 years old in good health and CMV-seronegative. The CDR3 region has the DNA TGTGCCTGGAGGCGAACAGGGATCTACTATGGCTACACCTTC. Protein product: CAWRRTGIYYGYTF.